This T cell receptor (beta chain) was sequenced during a study of regulatory T cells in long-lasting Graves disease. Study outcomes and limitations: There was favoring of TRBV28, TRBJ1-2 and TRBJ2-5 in persistent disease.

Comments on this clonotype: Antigen unknown.

To make TCR beta libraries, researchers used iRepertoire HTBI primers and Arm-PCR of CDR3 regions. TCRdb ran MiXCR on the multiplex PCR reads and lists one entry per CDR3 protein. The sample records approximately 440,000 distinct CDR3 sequences, around 24% being singletons. Germline V gene sequence: CDR1 SGHTA, CDR2 FQGNSA. Trimming took 2 bases from V and 1 from J; bases not matched to a gene: 8. This CDR3 is 18 amino acids long. Time point meaning: persistent/refractory GD, antithyroid drugs over 5 years with positive TRAb. PBMC RNA served as the TCR library source. The EDTA tubes were filled with around 9.2 milliliters of drawn peripheral blood.

Sequenced here: peripheral blood mononuclear cells (PBMCs), sampled when the disease was refractory, from a patient treated with antithyroid drugs. The TCR comes from a female donor with Graves disease. The chain recombines TRBV7-2 with TRBJ2-5; 12 positions match TRBD2. This CDR3 is CASSLKTSGSGGQETQYF. The CDR3, as DNA: TGTGCCAGCAGCTTAAAGACTAGCGGGAGTGGGGGCCAAGAGACCCAGTACTTC.